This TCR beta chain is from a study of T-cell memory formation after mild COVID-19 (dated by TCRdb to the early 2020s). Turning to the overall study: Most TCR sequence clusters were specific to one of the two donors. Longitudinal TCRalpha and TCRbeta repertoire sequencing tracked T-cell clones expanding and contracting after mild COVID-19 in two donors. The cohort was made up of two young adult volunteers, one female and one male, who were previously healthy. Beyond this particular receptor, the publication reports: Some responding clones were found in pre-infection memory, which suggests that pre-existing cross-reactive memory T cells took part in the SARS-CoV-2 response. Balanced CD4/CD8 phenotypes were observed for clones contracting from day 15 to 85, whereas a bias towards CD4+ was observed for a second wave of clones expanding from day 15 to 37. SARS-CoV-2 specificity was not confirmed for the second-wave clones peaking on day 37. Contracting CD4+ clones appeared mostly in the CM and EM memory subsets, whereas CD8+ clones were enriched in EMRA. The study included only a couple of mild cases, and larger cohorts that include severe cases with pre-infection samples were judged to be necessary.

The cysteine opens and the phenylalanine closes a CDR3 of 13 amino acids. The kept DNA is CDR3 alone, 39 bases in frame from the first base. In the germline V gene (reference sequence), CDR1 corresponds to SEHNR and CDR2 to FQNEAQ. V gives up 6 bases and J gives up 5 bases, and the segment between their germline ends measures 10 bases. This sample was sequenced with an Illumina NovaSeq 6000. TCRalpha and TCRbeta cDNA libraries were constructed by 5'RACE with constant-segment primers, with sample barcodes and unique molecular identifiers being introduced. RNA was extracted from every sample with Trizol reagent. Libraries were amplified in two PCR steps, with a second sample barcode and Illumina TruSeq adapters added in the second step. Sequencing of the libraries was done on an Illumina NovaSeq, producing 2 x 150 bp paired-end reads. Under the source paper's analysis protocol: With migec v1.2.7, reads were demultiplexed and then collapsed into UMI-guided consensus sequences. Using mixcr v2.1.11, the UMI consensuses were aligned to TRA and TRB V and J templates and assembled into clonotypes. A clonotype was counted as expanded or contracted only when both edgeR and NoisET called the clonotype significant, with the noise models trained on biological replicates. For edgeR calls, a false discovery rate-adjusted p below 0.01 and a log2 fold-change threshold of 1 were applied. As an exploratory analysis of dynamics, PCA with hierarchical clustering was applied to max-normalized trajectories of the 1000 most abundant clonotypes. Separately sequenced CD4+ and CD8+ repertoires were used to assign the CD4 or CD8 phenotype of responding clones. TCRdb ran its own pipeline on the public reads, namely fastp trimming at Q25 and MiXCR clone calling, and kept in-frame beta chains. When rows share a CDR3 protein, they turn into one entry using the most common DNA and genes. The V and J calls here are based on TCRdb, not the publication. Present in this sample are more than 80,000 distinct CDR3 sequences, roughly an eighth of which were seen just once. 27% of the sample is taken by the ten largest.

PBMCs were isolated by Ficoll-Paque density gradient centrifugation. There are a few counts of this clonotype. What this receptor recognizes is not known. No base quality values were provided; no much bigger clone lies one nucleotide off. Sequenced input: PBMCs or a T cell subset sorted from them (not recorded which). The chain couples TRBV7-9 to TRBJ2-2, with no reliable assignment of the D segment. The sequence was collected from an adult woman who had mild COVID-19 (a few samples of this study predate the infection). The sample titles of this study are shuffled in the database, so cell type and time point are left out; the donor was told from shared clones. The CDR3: CASSPQSTGELFF. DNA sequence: TGTGCCAGCAGTCCTCAGAGTACCGGGGAGCTGTTTTTT.